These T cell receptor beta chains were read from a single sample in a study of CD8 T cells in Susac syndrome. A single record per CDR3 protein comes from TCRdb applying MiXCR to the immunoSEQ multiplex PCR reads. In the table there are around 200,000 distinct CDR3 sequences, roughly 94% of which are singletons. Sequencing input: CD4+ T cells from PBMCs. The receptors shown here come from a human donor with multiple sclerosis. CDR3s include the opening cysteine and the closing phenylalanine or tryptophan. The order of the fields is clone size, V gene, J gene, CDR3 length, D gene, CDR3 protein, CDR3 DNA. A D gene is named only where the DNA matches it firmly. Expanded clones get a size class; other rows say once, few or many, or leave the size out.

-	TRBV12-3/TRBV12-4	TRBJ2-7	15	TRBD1	CASSRRDRSIYEQYF	TGTGCCAGCAGCCGCCGGGACAGGTCGATCTACGAGCAGTACTTC
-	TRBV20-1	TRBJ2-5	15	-	CSAPGAAGTQETQYF	TGCAGTGCCCCTGGGGCGGCGGGGACTCAAGAGACCCAGTACTTC
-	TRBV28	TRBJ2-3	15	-	CASSLGPGGTDTQYF	TGTGCCAGCAGTTTGGGGCCAGGGGGCACAGATACGCAGTATTTT
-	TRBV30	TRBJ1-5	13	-	CAWSKDNNQPQHF	TGTGCCTGGAGTAAAGACAACAATCAGCCCCAGCATTTT
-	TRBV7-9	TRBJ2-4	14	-	CASSLAWQGNIQYF	TGTGCCAGCAGCTTAGCGTGGCAGGGTAACATTCAGTACTTC
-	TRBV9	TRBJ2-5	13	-	CASSVGGRETQYF	TGTGCCAGCAGCGTTGGGGGCAGAGAGACCCAGTACTTC
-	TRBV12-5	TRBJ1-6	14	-	CASGWEQPNSPLHF	TGTGCTAGTGGCTGGGAACAGCCGAATTCACCCCTCCACTTT
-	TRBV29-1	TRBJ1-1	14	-	CSVGSRAPNTEAFF	TGCAGCGTTGGAAGTCGAGCACCGAACACTGAAGCTTTCTTT
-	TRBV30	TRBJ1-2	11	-	CAWTYIGTKTF	TGTGCCTGGACATATATAGGGACAAAAACCTTC
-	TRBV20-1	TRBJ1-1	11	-	CSADKAGEAFF	TGCAGTGCTGATAAGGCAGGGGAGGCTTTCTTT
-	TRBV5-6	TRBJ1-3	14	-	CASYLSGAGNTIYF	TGTGCCAGCTACCTTTCTGGGGCTGGAAACACCATATATTTT
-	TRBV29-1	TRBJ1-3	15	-	CSARAGSSSGNTIYF	TGCAGCGCCCGAGCAGGGTCGAGCTCTGGAAACACCATATATTTT
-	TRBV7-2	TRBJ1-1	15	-	CASSLAGQTRTEAFF	TGTGCCAGCAGCTTAGCCGGACAGACTAGAACTGAAGCTTTCTTT
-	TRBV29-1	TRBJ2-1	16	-	CSVLDPGGRSYNEQFF	TGCAGCGTGCTAGACCCAGGGGGGAGGTCCTACAATGAGCAGTTCTTC
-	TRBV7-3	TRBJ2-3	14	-	CASSLTDWEDTQYF	TGTGCCAGCAGCTTAACTGACTGGGAAGATACGCAGTATTTT
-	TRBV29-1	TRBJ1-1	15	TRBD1	CSVADRGFVDTEAFF	TGCAGCGTAGCGGACAGGGGCTTCGTGGACACTGAAGCTTTCTTT
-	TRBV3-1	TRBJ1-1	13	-	CASSPDQGSEAFF	TGTGCCAGCAGCCCAGACCAAGGGTCTGAAGCTTTCTTT
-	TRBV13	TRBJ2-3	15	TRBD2	CASSPGLAVQDTQYF	TGTGCCAGCAGCCCGGGACTAGCGGTTCAAGATACGCAGTATTTT
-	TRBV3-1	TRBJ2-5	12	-	CASSYGKETQYF	TGTGCCAGCAGCTATGGCAAAGAGACCCAGTACTTC
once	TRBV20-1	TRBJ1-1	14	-	CSATRRGGSTEAFF	TGCAGTGCTACCAGGCGGGGAGGGAGCACTGAAGCTTTCTTT